This is a list of T cell receptor beta chains from one sample in a study of shared clonotypes between healthy human individuals. The data were produced by immunoSEQ multiplex PCR, yet TCRdb's version contains in-frame clones alone and is incomplete. Of hundreds of thousands of clones in the sample, roughly four fifths were seen once. Sequences were obtained from PBMCs. The receptors derive from a woman in her thirties or forties in good health. Some clones in this sample may be carry-over from other donors' samples. The CDR3 runs from the conserved cysteine through the conserved F or W. D genes are given only for firm matches. Size is stated for part of the rows, as once, few or many counts, or as a class when the clone is expanded.

>NA|NA|TRBV19|TRBJ1-5
CASSRSPRPQHF
TGTGCCAGTAGTAGGAGCCCACGGCCCCAGCATTTT
>TRBD2|NA|TRBV4-1|TRBJ2-7
CASSRTSGLALYEQYF
TGCGCCAGCAGCCGTACATCGGGACTAGCGCTCTACGAGCAGTACTTC
>TRBD1|many|TRBV6-4|TRBJ2-3
CASSDSQDRGDTQYF
TGTGCCAGCAGTGACTCGCAAGACAGGGGTGATACGCAGTATTTT
>NA|many|TRBV7-9|TRBJ2-2
CASRLPFRGDTGELFF
TGTGCCAGCAGATTGCCGTTCAGGGGAGACACCGGGGAGCTGTTTTTT
>NA|once|TRBV30|TRBJ1-5
CAWSQGQGQPQHF
TGTGCCTGGAGCCAAGGCCAGGGTCAGCCCCAGCATTTT
>NA|NA|TRBV9|TRBJ2-3
CASSVGSGTTDTQYF
TGTGCCAGCAGCGTAGGGTCGGGGACTACAGATACGCAGTATTTT
>TRBD1|NA|TRBV9|TRBJ2-7
CASSPDRVYEQYF
TGTGCCAGCAGCCCGGACAGGGTCTACGAGCAGTACTTC
>TRBD2|NA|TRBV4-2|TRBJ2-3
CASSQLTSGGPTDTQYF
TGTGCCAGCAGCCAACTTACTAGCGGGGGCCCCACAGATACGCAGTATTTT
>NA|NA|TRBV28|TRBJ1-5
CASSPRTAGNQPQHF
TGTGCCAGCAGTCCCCGGACAGCGGGCAATCAGCCCCAGCATTTT
>NA|NA|TRBV10-3|TRBJ1-1
CAASVGTGGGTEAFF
TGTGCCGCATCAGTGGGGACCGGGGGTGGCACTGAAGCTTTCTTT
>NA|NA|TRBV9|TRBJ2-6
CASSGSRDFSGANVLTF
TGTGCCAGCAGCGGGTCCCGGGACTTCTCTGGGGCCAACGTCCTGACTTTC
>NA|many|TRBV2|TRBJ1-1
CASSENRDLVEAFF
TGTGCCAGCAGTGAAAATAGGGATTTAGTTGAAGCTTTCTTT
>NA|NA|TRBV7-9|TRBJ2-3
CASSLARRQATDTQYF
TGTGCCAGCAGCTTAGCCAGACGGCAAGCCACAGATACGCAGTATTTT
>TRBD1|NA|TRBV9|TRBJ1-3
CASSAQTGGNSGNTIYF
TGTGCCAGCAGCGCCCAGACAGGGGGTAACTCTGGAAACACCATATATTTT
>NA|NA|TRBV14|TRBJ1-3
CASSQGTVGNTIYF
TGTGCCAGCAGCCAAGGGACAGTTGGAAACACCATATATTTT
>TRBD1|NA|TRBV7-9|TRBJ2-2
CASSSGTGYYGQNTGELFF
TGTGCCAGCAGCTCCGGGACAGGGTACTATGGGCAGAACACCGGGGAGCTGTTTTTT
>NA|NA|TRBV2|TRBJ1-1
CASSTAGTNSEAFF
TGTGCCAGCAGTACCGCCGGGACAAACTCTGAAGCTTTCTTT
>NA|NA|TRBV6-6|TRBJ2-5
CASRGYTSLETQYF
TGTGCCAGCAGGGGCTATACGTCCCTAGAGACCCAGTACTTC
>NA|NA|TRBV7-3|TRBJ2-5
CASSMGHQETQYF
TGTGCCAGCAGCATGGGGCACCAAGAGACCCAGTACTTC
>TRBD2|many|TRBV28|TRBJ2-7
CASTRRGEGPYEQYF
TGTGCCAGCACTCGCCGGGGGGAGGGGCCCTACGAGCAGTACTTC
>TRBD1|NA|TRBV6-1|TRBJ2-7
CASFGQGASEQYF
TGTGCCAGCTTCGGGCAGGGGGCGTCCGAGCAGTACTTC
>TRBD1|NA|TRBV29-1|TRBJ2-7
CSVDGQGNEQYF
TGCAGCGTTGATGGACAGGGGAACGAGCAGTACTTC
>TRBD2|NA|TRBV7-7|TRBJ2-7
CASSHSGDSEQYF
TGTGCTAGCAGCCATAGCGGGGATTCCGAGCAGTACTTC
>TRBD1|NA|TRBV7-9|TRBJ2-5
CASSLDRGQETQYF
TGTGCCAGCAGCTTAGACAGGGGCCAAGAGACCCAGTACTTC
>NA|NA|TRBV7-9|TRBJ1-2
CASSREGYGYTF
TGTGCCAGCAGCCGAGAGGGCTATGGCTACACCTTC
>NA|NA|TRBV5-1|TRBJ2-3
CARGRDETTDTQYF
TGCGCCAGGGGCCGGGACGAGACCACAGATACGCAGTATTTT
>NA|NA|TRBV6-1|TRBJ2-7
CASSEPGAREQYF
TGTGCCAGCAGTGAACCAGGGGCGAGGGAGCAGTACTTC
>NA|NA|TRBV14|TRBJ2-5
CASSQDRAQYF
TGTGCCAGCAGCCAAGATAGGGCCCAGTACTTC
>NA|NA|TRBV7-2|TRBJ2-7
CASSSAGSRAYEQYF
TGTGCCAGCAGCTCGGCGGGCTCCAGGGCCTACGAGCAGTACTTC
>NA|NA|TRBV28|TRBJ2-7
CASSSGHLPYGEQYF
TGTGCCAGCAGTTCGGGACATTTACCTTACGGGGAGCAGTACTTC
>TRBD1|NA|TRBV27|TRBJ2-7
CASRLRDSNYEQYF
TGTGCCAGCAGACTCCGGGACAGCAACTACGAGCAGTACTTC
>NA|NA|TRBV27|TRBJ2-7
CASKRYREGEQYF
TGTGCCAGCAAGCGTTACAGGGAGGGAGAGCAGTACTTC
>TRBD2|many|TRBV7-2|TRBJ2-5
CASSLLGGETQYF
TGTGCCAGCAGCTTATTGGGGGGGGAGACCCAGTACTTC
>TRBD2|NA|TRBV7-9|TRBJ2-3
CASSYSGRVDTQYF
TGTGCCAGCAGCTATAGCGGGAGGGTTGATACGCAGTATTTT
>TRBD2|many|TRBV28|TRBJ2-1
CASSPLGASGILRGYNEQFF
TGTGCCAGCAGTCCCCTCGGGGCTAGCGGGATACTTAGGGGTTACAATGAGCAGTTCTTC
>TRBD1|few|TRBV27|TRBJ1-5
CASSLRGTANQPQHF
TGTGCCAGCAGTTTACGAGGGACAGCAAATCAGCCCCAGCATTTT
>NA|NA|TRBV7-9|TRBJ1-3
CASSPIGNTIYF
TGTGCCAGCAGCCCAATCGGAAACACCATATATTTT
>TRBD1|NA|TRBV5-4|TRBJ2-7
CASSQTGTYEQYF
TGTGCCAGCAGCCAGACAGGGACCTACGAGCAGTACTTC
>TRBD1|once|TRBV7-9|TRBJ1-2
CASSTGTGDGYTF
TGTGCCAGCAGTACCGGGACAGGGGACGGCTACACCTTC
>NA|NA|TRBV7-2|TRBJ2-3
CASSLGSTTDTQYF
TGTGCCAGCAGCTTGGGCAGTACTACAGATACGCAGTATTTT
>NA|NA|TRBV7-3|TRBJ2-5
CASSFLETQYF
TGTGCCAGCAGCTTCTTGGAGACCCAGTACTTC
>NA|NA|TRBV6-6|TRBJ1-5
CASSYSRDQPQHF
TGTGCCAGCAGTTACTCGAGAGATCAGCCCCAGCATTTT
>NA|NA|TRBV6-6|TRBJ2-7
CASSYGRRDYEQYF
TGTGCCAGCAGTTACGGGCGACGGGACTACGAGCAGTACTTC
>NA|NA|TRBV7-2|TRBJ2-3
CASSPVGGLLWDTQYF
TGTGCCAGCAGCCCCGTTGGGGGGCTATTATGGGATACGCAGTATTTT
>NA|NA|TRBV5-4|TRBJ1-2
CASSLDGVYGYTF
TGTGCCAGCAGCTTGGATGGGGTCTATGGCTACACCTTC